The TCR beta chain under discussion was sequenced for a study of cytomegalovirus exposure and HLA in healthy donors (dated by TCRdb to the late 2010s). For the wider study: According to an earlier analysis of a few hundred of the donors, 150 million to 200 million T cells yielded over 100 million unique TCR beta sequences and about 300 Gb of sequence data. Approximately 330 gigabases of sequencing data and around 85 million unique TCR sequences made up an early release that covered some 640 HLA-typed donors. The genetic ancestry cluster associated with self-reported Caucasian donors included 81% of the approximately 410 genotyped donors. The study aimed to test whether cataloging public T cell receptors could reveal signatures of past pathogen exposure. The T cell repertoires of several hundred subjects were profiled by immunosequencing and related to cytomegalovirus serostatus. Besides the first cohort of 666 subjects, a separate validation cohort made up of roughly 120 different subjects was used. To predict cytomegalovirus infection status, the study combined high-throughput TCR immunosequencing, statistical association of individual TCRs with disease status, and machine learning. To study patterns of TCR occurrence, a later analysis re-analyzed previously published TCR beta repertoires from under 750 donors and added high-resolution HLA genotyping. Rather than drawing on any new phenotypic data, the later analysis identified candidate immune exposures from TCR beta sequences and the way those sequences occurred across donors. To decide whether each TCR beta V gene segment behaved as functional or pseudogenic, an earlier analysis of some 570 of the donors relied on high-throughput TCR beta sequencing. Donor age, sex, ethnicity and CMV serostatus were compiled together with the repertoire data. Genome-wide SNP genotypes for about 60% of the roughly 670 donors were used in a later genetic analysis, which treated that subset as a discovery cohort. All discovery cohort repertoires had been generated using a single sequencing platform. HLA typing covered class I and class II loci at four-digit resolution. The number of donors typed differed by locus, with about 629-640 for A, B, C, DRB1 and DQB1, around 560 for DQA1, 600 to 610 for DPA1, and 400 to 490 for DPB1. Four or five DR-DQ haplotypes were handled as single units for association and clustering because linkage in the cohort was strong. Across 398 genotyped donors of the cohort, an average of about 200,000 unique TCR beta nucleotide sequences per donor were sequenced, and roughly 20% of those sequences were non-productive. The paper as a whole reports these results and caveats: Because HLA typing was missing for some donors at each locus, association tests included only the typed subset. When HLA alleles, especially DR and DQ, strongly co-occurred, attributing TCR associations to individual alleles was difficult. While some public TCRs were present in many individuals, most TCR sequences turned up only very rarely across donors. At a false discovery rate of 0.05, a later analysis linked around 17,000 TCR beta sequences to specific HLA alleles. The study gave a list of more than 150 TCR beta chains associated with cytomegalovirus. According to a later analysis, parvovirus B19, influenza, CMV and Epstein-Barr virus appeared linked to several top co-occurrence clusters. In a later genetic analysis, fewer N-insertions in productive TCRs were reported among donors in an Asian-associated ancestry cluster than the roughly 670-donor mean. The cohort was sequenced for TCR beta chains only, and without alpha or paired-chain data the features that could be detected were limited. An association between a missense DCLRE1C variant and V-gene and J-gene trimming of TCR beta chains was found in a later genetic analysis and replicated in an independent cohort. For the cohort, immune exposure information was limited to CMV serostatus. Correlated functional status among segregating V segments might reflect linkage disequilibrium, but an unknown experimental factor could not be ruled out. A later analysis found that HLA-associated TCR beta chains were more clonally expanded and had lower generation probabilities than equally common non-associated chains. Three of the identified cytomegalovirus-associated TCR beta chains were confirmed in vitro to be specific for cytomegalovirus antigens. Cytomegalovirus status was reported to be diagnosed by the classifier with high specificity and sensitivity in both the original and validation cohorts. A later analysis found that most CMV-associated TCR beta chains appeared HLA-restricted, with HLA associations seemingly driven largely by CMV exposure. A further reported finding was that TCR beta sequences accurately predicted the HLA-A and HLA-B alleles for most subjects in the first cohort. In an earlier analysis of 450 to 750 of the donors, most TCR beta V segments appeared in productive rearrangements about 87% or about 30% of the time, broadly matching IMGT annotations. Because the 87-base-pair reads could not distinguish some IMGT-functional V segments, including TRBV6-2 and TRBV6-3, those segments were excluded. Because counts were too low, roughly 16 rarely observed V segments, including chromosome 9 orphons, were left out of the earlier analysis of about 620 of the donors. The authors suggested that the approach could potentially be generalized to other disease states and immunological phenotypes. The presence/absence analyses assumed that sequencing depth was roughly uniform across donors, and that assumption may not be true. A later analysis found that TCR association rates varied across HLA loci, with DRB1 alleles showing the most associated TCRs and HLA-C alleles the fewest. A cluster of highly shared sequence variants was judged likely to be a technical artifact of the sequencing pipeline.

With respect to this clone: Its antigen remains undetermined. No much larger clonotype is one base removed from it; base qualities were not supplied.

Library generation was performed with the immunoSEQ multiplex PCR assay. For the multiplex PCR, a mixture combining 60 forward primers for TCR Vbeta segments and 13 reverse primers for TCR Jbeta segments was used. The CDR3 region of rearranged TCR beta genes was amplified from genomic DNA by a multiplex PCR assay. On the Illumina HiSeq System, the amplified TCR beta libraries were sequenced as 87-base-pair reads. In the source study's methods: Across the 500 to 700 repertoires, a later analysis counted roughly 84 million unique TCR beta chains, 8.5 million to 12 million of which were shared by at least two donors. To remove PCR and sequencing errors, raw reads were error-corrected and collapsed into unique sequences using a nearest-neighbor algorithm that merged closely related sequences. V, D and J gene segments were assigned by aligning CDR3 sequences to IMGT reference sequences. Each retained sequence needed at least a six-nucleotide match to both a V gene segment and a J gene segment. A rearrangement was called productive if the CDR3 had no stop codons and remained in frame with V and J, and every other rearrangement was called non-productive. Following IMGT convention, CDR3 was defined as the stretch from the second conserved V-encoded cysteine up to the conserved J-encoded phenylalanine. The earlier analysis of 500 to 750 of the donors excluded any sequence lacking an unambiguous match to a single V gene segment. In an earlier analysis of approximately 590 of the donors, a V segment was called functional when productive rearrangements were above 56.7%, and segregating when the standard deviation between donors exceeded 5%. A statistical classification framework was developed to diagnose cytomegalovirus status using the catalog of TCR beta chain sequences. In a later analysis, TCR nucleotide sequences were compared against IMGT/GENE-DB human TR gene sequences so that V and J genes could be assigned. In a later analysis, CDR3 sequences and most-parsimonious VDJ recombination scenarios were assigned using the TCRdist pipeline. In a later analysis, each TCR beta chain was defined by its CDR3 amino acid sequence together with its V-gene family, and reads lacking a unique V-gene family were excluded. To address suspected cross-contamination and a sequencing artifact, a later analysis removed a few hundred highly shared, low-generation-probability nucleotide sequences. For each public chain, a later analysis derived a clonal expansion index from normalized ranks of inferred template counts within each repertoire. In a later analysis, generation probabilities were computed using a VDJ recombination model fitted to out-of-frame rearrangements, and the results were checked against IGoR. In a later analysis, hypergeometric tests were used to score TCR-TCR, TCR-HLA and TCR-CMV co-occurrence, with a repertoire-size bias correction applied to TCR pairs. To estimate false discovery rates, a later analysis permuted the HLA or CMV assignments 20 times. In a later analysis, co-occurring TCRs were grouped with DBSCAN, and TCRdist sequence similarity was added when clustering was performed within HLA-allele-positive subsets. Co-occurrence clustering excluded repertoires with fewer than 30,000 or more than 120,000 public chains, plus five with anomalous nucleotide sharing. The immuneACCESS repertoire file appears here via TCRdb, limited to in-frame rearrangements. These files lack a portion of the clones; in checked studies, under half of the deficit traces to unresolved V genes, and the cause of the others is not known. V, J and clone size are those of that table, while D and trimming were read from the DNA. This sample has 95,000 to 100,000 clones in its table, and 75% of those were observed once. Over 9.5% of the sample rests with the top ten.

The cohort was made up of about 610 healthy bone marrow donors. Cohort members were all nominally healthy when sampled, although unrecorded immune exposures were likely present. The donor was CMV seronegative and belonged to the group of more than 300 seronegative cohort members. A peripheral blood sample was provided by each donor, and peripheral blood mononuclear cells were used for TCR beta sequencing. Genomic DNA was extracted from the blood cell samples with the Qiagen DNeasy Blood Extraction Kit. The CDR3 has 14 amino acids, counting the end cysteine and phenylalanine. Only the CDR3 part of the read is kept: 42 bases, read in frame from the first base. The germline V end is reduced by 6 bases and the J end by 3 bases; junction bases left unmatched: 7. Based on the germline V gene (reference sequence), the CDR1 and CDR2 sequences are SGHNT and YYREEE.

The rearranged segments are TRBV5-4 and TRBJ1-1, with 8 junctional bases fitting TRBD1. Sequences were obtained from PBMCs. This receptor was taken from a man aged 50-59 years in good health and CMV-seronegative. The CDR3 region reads CASNQGARDTEAFF. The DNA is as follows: TGTGCCAGCAACCAGGGGGCGCGGGACACTGAAGCTTTCTTT.